Listed below are T cell receptor beta chains from one sample, sequenced in a study of T cell changes during pregnancy in multiple sclerosis. Only in-frame clones appear in the TCRdb table, and some are missing; sequencing was by immunoSEQ multiplex PCR. Among 15,000 to 20,000 clones listed, 87% were seen once. The sequencing used CD8+ T cells from peripheral blood mononuclear cells, collected in the third trimester of pregnancy. These receptors were taken from a female donor in good health, enrolled as a control in a pregnancy study. CDR3s include the opening cysteine and the closing phenylalanine or tryptophan. Each record gives: clone size, D gene, J gene, V gene, CDR3 protein, CDR3 DNA. D genes are given only for firm matches. Expanded clones get a size class; other rows say once, few or many, or leave the size out.

NA | NA | TRBJ1-4 | TRBV7-3 | CASSLSGWGGREKLFF | TGTGCCAGCAGCTTATCCGGCTGGGGCGGGAGAGAAAAACTGTTTTTT
NA | TRBD1 | TRBJ2-1 | TRBV11-2 | CASSLGGAGGDEQFF | TGTGCCAGCAGCTTAGGGGGGGCAGGGGGCGATGAGCAGTTCTTC
NA | TRBD1 | TRBJ1-1 | TRBV28 | CASSLPGTARDTEAFF | TGTGCCAGCAGTTTGCCCGGGACAGCCAGAGACACTGAAGCTTTCTTT
once | NA | TRBJ2-1 | TRBV7-2 | CASSLALQNEQFF | TGTGCCAGCAGCTTAGCGTTACAGAATGAGCAGTTCTTC
NA | NA | TRBJ2-7 | TRBV5-1 | CASNDGGTYEQYF | TGCGCCAGCAACGACGGCGGGACCTACGAGCAGTACTTC
NA | TRBD1 | TRBJ2-5 | TRBV19 | CASSPGQAYQETQYF | TGTGCCAGTAGTCCGGGACAGGCGTACCAAGAGACCCAGTACTTC
NA | TRBD1 | TRBJ1-6 | TRBV12-5 | CASGLETGYGYNSPLHF | TGTGCTAGTGGTTTGGAGACAGGGTACGGGTATAATTCACCCCTCCACTTT
NA | TRBD1 | TRBJ1-1 | TRBV9 | CASSDTPTTGPNTEAFF | TGTGCCAGCAGCGACACCCCTACGACAGGGCCGAACACTGAAGCTTTCTTT
NA | TRBD1 | TRBJ2-4 | TRBV5-6 | CASSSTPGQGADIQYF | TGTGCCAGCAGCTCCACTCCGGGACAGGGGGCGGACATTCAGTACTTC
NA | TRBD1 | TRBJ1-6 | TRBV4-1 | CASSQFTGDNSPLHF | TGCGCCAGCAGCCAATTCACAGGGGATAATTCACCCCTCCACTTT
NA | TRBD1 | TRBJ1-2 | TRBV11-2 | CASSLDGAGGNYGYTF | TGTGCCAGCAGCTTAGATGGGGCAGGGGGCAACTATGGCTACACCTTC
NA | TRBD1 | TRBJ1-1 | TRBV5-1 | CASSLRVRKVRDSPTEAFF | TGCGCCAGCAGCCTGCGTGTAAGGAAGGTAAGGGACAGTCCCACTGAAGCTTTCTTT
medium-sized | NA | TRBJ1-2 | TRBV6-1 | CASGEGTANYGYTF | TGTGCCAGCGGGGAGGGTACGGCTAACTATGGCTACACCTTC
NA | NA | TRBJ2-7 | TRBV6-5 | CASRTFRGNSYEQYF | TGTGCCAGCAGAACCTTTCGAGGAAATTCCTACGAGCAGTACTTC
NA | TRBD1 | TRBJ1-2 | TRBV5-1 | CASSTGEMRGYTF | TGCGCCAGCTCGACAGGGGAGATGCGGGGCTACACCTTC
few | NA | TRBJ1-1 | TRBV10-1 | CASSPGGTEAFF | TGCGCCAGCAGCCCGGGGGGCACTGAAGCTTTCTTT
few | TRBD2 | TRBJ2-5 | TRBV5-1 | CASSLYGGGQETQYF | TGCGCCAGCAGCTTGTACGGGGGGGGACAAGAGACCCAGTACTTC
NA | TRBD2 | TRBJ2-3 | TRBV5-1 | CASSLALAGSPDTQYF | TGCGCCAGCAGCTTGGCCTTAGCGGGGAGCCCAGATACGCAGTATTTT
medium-sized | NA | TRBJ1-5 | TRBV19 | CASSIASPFYSNQPQHF | TGTGCCAGTAGTATAGCTTCCCCGTTCTATAGCAATCAGCCCCAGCATTTT
NA | NA | TRBJ2-7 | TRBV19 | CASSREQDTYEQYF | TGTGCCAGTAGTAGGGAACAGGATACCTACGAGCAGTACTTC
NA | TRBD2 | TRBJ2-5 | TRBV19 | CASSIEGSGGPKQETQYF | TGTGCCAGTAGTATAGAAGGTAGCGGGGGGCCGAAACAAGAGACCCAGTACTTC
NA | TRBD2 | TRBJ2-1 | TRBV29-1 | CSVPLAGDVNEQFF | TGCAGCGTTCCTTTAGCGGGAGACGTCAATGAGCAGTTCTTC
NA | TRBD2 | TRBJ2-7 | TRBV6-1 | CASSELAGGSYEQYF | TGTGCCAGCAGTGAACTAGCGGGGGGCTCCTACGAGCAGTACTTC
NA | NA | TRBJ2-2 | TRBV4-3 | CASSPTGSGPIPGELFF | TGCGCCAGCAGTCCTACCGGCAGCGGGCCAATCCCGGGGGAGCTGTTTTTT
NA | TRBD2 | TRBJ2-7 | TRBV13 | CASSSLGEGQNEQYF | TGTGCCAGCAGCTCACTGGGGGAGGGCCAAAACGAGCAGTACTTC
medium-sized | TRBD1 | TRBJ2-7 | TRBV19 | CASSYGTGDYEQYF | TGTGCCAGTAGCTACGGGACAGGGGATTACGAGCAGTACTTC